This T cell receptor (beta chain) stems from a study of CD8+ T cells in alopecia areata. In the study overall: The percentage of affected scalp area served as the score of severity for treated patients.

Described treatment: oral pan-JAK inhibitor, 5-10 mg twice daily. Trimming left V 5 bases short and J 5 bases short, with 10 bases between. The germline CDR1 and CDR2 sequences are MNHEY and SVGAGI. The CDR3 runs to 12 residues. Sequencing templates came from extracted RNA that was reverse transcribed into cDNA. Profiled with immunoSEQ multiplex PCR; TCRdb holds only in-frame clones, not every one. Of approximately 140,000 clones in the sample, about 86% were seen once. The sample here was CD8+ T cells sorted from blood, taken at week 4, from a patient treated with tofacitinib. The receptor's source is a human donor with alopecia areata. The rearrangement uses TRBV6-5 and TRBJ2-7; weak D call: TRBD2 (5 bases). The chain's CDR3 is CASSGLNHEQYF. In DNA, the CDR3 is TGTGCCAGCAGTGGACTGAACCACGAGCAGTACTTC.